The clone carrying this T cell receptor (beta chain) has a handful of counts. With each sample, at least 5.5 micrograms of total RNA were extracted. This entry belongs to a study of blood T cells in healthy people across ages. Sample-barcoded 5' priming and a J-beta primer mix drove a second PCR of 7 to 11 cycles. Using its own MiXCR run on the 5' RACE reads, TCRdb lists one record per CDR3 protein. The data show roughly 550,000 distinct CDR3 sequences, about 24% seen once. The same sample was also used in a study of T cells of mothers and their children. From that study: Each mother gave over 9 million TCR beta CDR3 reads; each child, around 2.8 million. Within related and unrelated pairs, thymic selection shapes TCR recombination output in a similar way. Slightly higher overlap, not significant, was seen in related mother-child pairs than in unrelated pairs.

The sequenced sample consisted of blood. This TCR was recovered from a boy between 10 and 17 years old in good health.

CDR3 amino acids: CASSRRNRDRGYEQYF. CDR3 nucleotide sequence: TGTGCCAGCAGCCGTAGGAACCGGGACAGGGGTTACGAGCAGTACTTC. The J gene is TRBJ2-7, the V gene TRBV7-8; 10 bases fit TRBD1. Trimming at V came to 5 bases and at J to 4 bases, leaving 11 bases not matched to a gene. The V gene's germline CDR1 is SGHVS and CDR2 FQNEAQ. The length of the CDR3 is 16 residues.